This TCR beta chain was sequenced for a study of response to subunit inactivated influenza vaccine. Via MiXCR, TCRdb re-called the RT-PCR reads, giving one row per CDR3 protein. Of around 160,000 distinct CDR3 sequences in the sample, roughly a tenth are singletons; the top ten hold approximately 13%. In this sample, this clonotype turned up many times. V lost 4 bases and J 6 bases, leaving 10 bases between the germline ends. This CDR3 is built from 13 residues. CDR1 and CDR2 from the germline V gene are SGHTA and FQGTGA. J is TRBJ2-1 and V is TRBV7-3; D uncertain. Sequenced here: non-naive T cells sorted from PBMCs, sampled 45 days after vaccination. The source is a man aged 45-65 years who received an inactivated influenza vaccine. This CDR3 is CASSSNYGNEQFF. CDR3 nucleotide sequence: TGTGCCAGCAGCTCTAACTATGGCAATGAGCAGTTCTTC.